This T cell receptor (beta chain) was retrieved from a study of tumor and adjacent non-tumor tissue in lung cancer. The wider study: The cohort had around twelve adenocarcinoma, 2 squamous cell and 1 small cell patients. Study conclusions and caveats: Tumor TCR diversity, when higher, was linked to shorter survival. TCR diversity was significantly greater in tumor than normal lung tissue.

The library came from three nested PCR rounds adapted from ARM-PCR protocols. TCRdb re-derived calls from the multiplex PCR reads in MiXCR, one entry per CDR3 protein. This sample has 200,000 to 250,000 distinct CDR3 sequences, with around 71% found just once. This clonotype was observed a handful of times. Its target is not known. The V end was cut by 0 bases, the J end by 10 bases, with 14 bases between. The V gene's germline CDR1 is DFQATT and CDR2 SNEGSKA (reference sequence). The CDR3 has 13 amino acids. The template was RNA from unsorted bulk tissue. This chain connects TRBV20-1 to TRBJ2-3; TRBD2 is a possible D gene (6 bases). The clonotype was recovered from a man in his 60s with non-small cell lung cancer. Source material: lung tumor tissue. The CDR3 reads CSARDRRAGAQYF. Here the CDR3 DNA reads TGCAGTGCTAGAGATCGGAGGGCTGGTGCGCAGTATTTT.